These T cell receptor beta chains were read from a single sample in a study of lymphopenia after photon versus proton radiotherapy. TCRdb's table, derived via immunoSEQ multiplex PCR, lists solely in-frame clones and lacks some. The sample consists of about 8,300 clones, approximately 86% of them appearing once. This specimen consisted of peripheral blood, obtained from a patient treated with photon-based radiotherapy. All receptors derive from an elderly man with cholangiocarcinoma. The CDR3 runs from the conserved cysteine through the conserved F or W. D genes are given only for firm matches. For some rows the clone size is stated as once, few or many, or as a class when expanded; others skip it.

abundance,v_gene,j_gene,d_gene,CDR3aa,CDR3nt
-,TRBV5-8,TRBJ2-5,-,CASPGETQYF,TGTGCCAGCCCCGGGGAGACCCAGTACTTC
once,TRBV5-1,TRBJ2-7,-,CASSLAQIAGEQYF,TGCGCCAGCAGCTTGGCCCAGATAGCCGGCGAGCAGTACTTC
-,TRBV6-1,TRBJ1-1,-,CASSALIRRGEAFF,TGTGCCAGCAGTGCCCTGATTCGGAGGGGTGAAGCTTTCTTT
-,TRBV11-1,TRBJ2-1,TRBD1,CASSARDRGPNEQFF,TGTGCCAGCAGCGCCCGGGACAGGGGTCCAAATGAGCAGTTCTTC
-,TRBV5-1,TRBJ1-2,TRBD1,CASSLTGQAYGYTF,TGCGCCAGCAGCCTGACAGGGCAGGCCTATGGCTACACCTTC
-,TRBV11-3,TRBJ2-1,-,CASSLQGGSYNEQFF,TGTGCCAGCAGCTTACAGGGGGGCTCCTACAATGAGCAGTTCTTC
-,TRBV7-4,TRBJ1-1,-,CASSLARQPFF,TGTGCCAGCAGCTTAGCCAGGCAACCTTTCTTT
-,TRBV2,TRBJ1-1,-,CASRVTASTEAFF,TGTGCCAGCAGGGTGACAGCGAGCACTGAAGCTTTCTTT
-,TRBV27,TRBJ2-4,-,CASSLMGSSSAKNIQYF,TGTGCCAGCAGTTTGATGGGCAGTTCATCGGCCAAAAACATTCAGTACTTC
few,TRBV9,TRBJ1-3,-,CASSAWGSQGNTIYF,TGTGCCAGCAGCGCGTGGGGGTCGCAAGGAAACACCATATATTTT
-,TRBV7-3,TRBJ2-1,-,CASSPRDGNEQFF,TGTGCCAGCAGCCCCAGGGACGGGAATGAGCAGTTCTTC
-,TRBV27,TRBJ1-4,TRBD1,CASSLFGTGNEKLFF,TGTGCCAGCAGTTTATTTGGGACAGGGAATGAAAAACTGTTTTTT
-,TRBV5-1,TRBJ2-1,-,CASSSITGFLYNEQFF,TGCGCCAGCAGCTCCATAACGGGGTTCCTCTACAATGAGCAGTTCTTC
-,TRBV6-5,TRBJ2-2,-,CASSYSRGATGELFF,TGTGCCAGCAGTTACTCGAGGGGGGCCACCGGGGAGCTGTTTTTT
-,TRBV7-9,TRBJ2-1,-,CASSFRSQGQGNEQFF,TGTGCCAGCAGTTTTAGATCCCAGGGTCAGGGCAATGAGCAGTTCTTC
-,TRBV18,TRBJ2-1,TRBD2,CASSPTSGVYNEQFF,TGTGCCAGCTCACCGACTAGCGGCGTCTACAATGAGCAGTTCTTC
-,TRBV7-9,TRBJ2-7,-,CASIPSGSYEQYF,TGTGCCAGCATCCCCTCCGGCTCCTACGAGCAGTACTTC
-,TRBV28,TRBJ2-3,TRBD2,CASMTSGGGTDTQYF,TGTGCCAGCATGACTAGCGGGGGGGGCACAGATACGCAGTATTTT
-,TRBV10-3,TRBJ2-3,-,CAASGRDGLTDTQYF,TGTGCCGCCTCAGGTCGGGACGGTCTCACAGATACGCAGTATTTT
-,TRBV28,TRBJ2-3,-,CASSFLSGTDTQYF,TGTGCCAGCAGTTTCCTGAGTGGCACAGATACGCAGTATTTT
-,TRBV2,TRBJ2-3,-,CASRREQGTDTQYF,TGTGCCAGCAGGCGCGAACAGGGCACAGATACGCAGTATTTT
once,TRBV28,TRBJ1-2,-,CASSGVYGYTF,TGTGCCAGCAGCGGAGTTTATGGCTACACCTTC
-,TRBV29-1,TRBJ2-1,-,CSVLPGAYNEQFF,TGCAGCGTCCTCCCGGGGGCCTACAATGAGCAGTTCTTC
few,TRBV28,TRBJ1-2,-,CASSSGEYYGYTF,TGTGCCAGCAGCTCAGGGGAGTACTATGGCTACACCTTC
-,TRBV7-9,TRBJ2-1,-,CASSSAWANEQFF,TGTGCCAGCAGTTCCGCCTGGGCCAATGAGCAGTTCTTC
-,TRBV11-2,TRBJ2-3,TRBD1,CASSLVGRIGQGVDTQYF,TGTGCCAGCAGCTTAGTGGGGCGGATAGGACAGGGAGTAGATACGCAGTATTTT
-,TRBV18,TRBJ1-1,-,CASSPPEGTEAFF,TGTGCCAGCTCACCACCGGAAGGCACTGAAGCTTTCTTT
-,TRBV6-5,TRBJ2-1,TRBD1,CASRGNRGAYNEQFF,TGTGCCAGCAGAGGGAACAGGGGGGCCTACAATGAGCAGTTCTTC
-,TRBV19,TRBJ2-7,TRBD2,CASSMGLADTYEQYF,TGTGCCAGTAGTATGGGACTAGCGGATACCTACGAGCAGTACTTC
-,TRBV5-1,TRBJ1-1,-,CASTSGLLNTEAFF,TGCGCCAGCACCTCGGGACTCCTGAACACTGAAGCTTTCTTT
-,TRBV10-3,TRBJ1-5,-,CAIRDGGKPQHF,TGTGCCATCAGGGACGGTGGAAAGCCCCAGCATTTT
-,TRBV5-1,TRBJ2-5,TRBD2,CASGGGGLAGAETQYF,TGCGCCAGCGGCGGGGGAGGACTAGCGGGGGCAGAGACCCAGTACTTC
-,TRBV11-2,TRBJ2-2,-,CASSPGRSFGELFF,TGTGCCAGCAGCCCCGGACGGTCGTTTGGGGAGCTGTTTTTT
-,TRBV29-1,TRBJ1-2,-,CSVNRGGGYTF,TGCAGCGTGAACCGGGGGGGAGGCTACACCTTC
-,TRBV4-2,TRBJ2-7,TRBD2,CASSQDGTSPSYEQYF,TGTGCCAGCAGCCAAGACGGGACTAGCCCTTCCTACGAGCAGTACTTC